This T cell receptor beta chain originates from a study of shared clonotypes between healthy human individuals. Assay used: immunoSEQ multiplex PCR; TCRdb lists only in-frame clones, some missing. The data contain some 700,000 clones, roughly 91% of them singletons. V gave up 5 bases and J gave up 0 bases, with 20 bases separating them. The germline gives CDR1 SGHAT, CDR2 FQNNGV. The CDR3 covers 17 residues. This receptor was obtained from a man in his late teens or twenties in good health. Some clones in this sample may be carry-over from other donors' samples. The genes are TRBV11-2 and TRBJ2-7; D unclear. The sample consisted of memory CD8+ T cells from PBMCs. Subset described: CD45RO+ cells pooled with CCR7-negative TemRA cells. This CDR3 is CASSQLVSGWSSYEQYF. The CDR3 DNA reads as TGTGCCAGCAGCCAGTTGGTCTCCGGGTGGAGCTCCTACGAGCAGTACTTC.